This T cell receptor beta chain emerged from a study of PD-1 blockade in classical Hodgkin lymphoma. Study-wide background: Nivolumab was administered to patients intravenously at 3 mg/kg every 2 weeks. Study outcomes and limitations: The study found complete responders had baseline diversity similar to newly diagnosed patients. Possible causes of repertoire differences, disease activity or prior therapy, remain undefined. At C4D1, TCR diversity had climbed significantly for CD4+ cells, though not for CD8+ cells.

Every patient had relapsed following autologous stem cell transplantation, and cohorts differed in brentuximab vedotin exposure. The V segment lost 3 bases and the J segment 4 bases; nucleotides outside the gene matches: 10. This CDR3 contains 17 residues. Per the germline V gene, CDR1 is SEHNR and CDR2 is FQNEAQ (reference sequence). Turning to this clone: What it binds is not known.

TCRdb keeps only in-frame clones here, not all; method: immunoSEQ multiplex PCR. The data show almost 100,000 clones, approximately 92% seen once. The specimen comprised peripheral blood mononuclear cells (PBMCs), sampled at baseline. This chain uses TRBV7-9 with TRBJ2-5; 11 bases are a match to TRBD1. This receptor was identified in a human donor with classical Hodgkin lymphoma. The CDR3 reads CASSFGITGTGGETQYF. CDR3 nucleotides: TGTGCCAGCAGCTTCGGGATAACGGGGACAGGGGGAGAGACCCAGTACTTC.